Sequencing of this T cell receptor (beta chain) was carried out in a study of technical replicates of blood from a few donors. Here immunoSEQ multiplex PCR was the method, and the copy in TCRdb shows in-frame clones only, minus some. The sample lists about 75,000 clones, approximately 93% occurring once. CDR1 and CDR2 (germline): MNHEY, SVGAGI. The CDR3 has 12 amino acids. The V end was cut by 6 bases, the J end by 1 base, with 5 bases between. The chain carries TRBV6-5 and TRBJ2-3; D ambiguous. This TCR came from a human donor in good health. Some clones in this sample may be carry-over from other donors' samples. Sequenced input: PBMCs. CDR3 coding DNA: TGTGCCAGCAGCCAGGGCACAGATACGCAGTATTTT. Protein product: CASSQGTDTQYF.